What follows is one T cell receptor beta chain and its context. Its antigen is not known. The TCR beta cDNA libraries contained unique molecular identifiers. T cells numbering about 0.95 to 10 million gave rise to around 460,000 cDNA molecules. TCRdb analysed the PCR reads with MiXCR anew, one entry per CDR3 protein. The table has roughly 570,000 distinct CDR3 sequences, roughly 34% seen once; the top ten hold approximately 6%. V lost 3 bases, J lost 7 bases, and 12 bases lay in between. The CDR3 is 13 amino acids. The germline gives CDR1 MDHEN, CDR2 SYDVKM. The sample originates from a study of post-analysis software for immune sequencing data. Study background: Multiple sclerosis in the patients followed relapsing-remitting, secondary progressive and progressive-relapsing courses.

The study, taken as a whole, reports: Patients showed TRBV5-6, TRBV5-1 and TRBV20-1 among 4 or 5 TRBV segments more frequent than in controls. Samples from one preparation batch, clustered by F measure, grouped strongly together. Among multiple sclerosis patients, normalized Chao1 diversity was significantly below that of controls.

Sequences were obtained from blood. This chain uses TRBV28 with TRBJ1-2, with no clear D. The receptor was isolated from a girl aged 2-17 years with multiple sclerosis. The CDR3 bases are TGTGCCAGCAGTTTTGAAATGGTTGGTGGCTACACCTTC. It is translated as CASSFEMVGGYTF.